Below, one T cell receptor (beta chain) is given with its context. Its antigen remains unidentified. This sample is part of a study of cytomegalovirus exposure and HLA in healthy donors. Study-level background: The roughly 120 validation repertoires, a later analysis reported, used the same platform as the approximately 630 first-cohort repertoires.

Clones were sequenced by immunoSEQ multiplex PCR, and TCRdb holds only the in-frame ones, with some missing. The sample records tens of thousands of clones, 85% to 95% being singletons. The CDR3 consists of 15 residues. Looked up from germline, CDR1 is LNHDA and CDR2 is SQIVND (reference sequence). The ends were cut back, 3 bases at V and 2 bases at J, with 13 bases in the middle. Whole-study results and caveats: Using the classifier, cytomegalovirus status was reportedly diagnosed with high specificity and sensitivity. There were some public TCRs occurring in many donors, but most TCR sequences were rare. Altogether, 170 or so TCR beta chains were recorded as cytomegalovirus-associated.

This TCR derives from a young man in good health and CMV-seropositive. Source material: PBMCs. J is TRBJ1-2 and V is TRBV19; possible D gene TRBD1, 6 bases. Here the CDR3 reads CASSIEGQMNYGYTF. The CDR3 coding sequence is TGTGCCAGTAGTATCGAAGGACAGATGAACTATGGCTACACCTTC.